These 28 T cell receptor delta chains came from one sample sequenced in a study of γδ T cells in repeated Plasmodium falciparum infection. TCRdb re-called the multiplex PCR reads via CATT. In the table there are tens of thousands of delta-chain clones, more than 1.4% of which are singletons. Flow sorting of PBMC yielded separate Vgamma9/Vdelta2+ and Vdelta2-negative gammadelta T cell populations for bulk repertoire analysis. Input material: gamma-delta T cells from blood. All receptors come from a pool of human donors (malaria-infected and uninfected, not separated).

This clone showed up many times. A much larger clone differs by one base, so this may be a read error. The V gene is TRDV2, the J gene TRDJ3; 9 positions match TRDD3. CDR1 and CDR2 from the germline V gene are GEAIGNYY and EKD. CDR3 size: 18 residues. The V and J ends lost 0 bases and 2 bases, in that order; junction bases with no gene match: 4. The CDR3 DNA reads TGTGCCTGTGACACCGTACTGGGGGAAACCTGGGACACCCGACAGATGTTTTTC. Translation gives CACDTVLGETWDTRQMFF.

This clone was detected only a few times. A far larger clone is off by one base, so a read error is likely. Other DNA sequences within the sample encode an identical CDR3. The V call is TRDV2, the J call TRDJ1, with TRDD3 identical over 9 bases. The J gene comes from matching the DNA to germline here; TCRdb lacks it. CDR1 is GEAIGNYY and CDR2 is EKD in the germline V gene. The CDR3 contains 16 residues. V shed 0 bases, J shed 8 bases, and the junction held 12 bases outside the gene matches. Written as DNA, the CDR3 is TGTGCCTGTGACACCGTCAGCACTGGGGGAGCGTCAAAACTCATCTTT. Translation: CACDTVSTGGASKLIF.

The table lists this clone with a few counts. The mismatch at residue 14 between this DNA's translation and the TCRdb protein of a much larger clone likely reflects a read error; the protein shown is translated from the DNA. This chain uses TRDV2 with TRDJ3; 10 positions agree with TRDD3. TCRdb carries no J gene annotation; the J gene was assigned here by matching the DNA with germline. CDR1 is GEAIGNYY and CDR2 is EKD in the germline V gene. The CDR3 covers 19 residues. Here the CDR3 DNA reads TGTGCCTGTGACATACTGGGGGATGCCCTCTCCTGGGACATCCGACAGATGTTTTTC. Translation: CACDILGDALSWDIRQMFF.

This clone was counted a few times. This likely reflects a read error, since a far larger clone is one base away. V usage is TRDV1 and J usage is TRDJ1, with TRDD3 matching 8 bases. TCRdb supplies no J gene; here it was assigned by aligning the nucleotide sequence to germline. Germline-derived CDR1 and CDR2 are TSWWSYY and QGS. The CDR3 length is 22 residues. CDR3 region: CALGELGLTPDYWGLNTDKLIF. The CDR3 bases are TGTGCCCTTGGGGAACTGGGCCTTACTCCGGATTACTGGGGGCTGAACACCGATAAACTCATCTTT.

In the case of this clone: TCRdb's entry gives the protein of a much larger clone, which mismatches this DNA's translation at residue 7, likely from a read error; the protein reported here is translated from the DNA. This chain links TRDV1 with TRDJ1; D is unclear. TCRdb lists no J gene, so it was determined here by aligning the DNA to germline. The germline gives CDR1 TSWWSYY, CDR2 QGS. The CDR3 length is 19 residues. Between the trimmed V and J ends, which lost 1 base and 0 bases, there was a span of 21 bases. CDR3: CALGEPGASCESDTDKLIF. CDR3 DNA: TGTGCTCTTGGGGAACCGGGTGCCTCCTGCGAATCTGACACCGATAAACTCATCTTT.

Comment on this clone: The protein TCRdb lists belongs to a much larger clone and differs from this DNA's translation at residue 20, which points to a read error; the protein shown is made from the DNA. The V gene is TRDV1, the J gene TRDJ1; D may correspond to TRDD2 or TRDD3 (6 bases each). This CDR3 spans 21 amino acids. The germline CDR1 and CDR2 sequences are TSWWSYY and QGS. This CDR3 reads CALGKGSYGGVRLGYTDKLTF. The CDR3, as DNA: TGTGCTCTTGGGAAAGGCTCCTACGGGGGAGTACGATTAGGGTACACCGATAAACTCACCTTT.

This clone was found many times. The chain recombines TRDV1 with TRDJ1; D may be TRDD2 or TRDD3 (5 bases each). The V end lost 3 bases, the J end lost 0 bases, and 29 bases lay between the germline ends. Germline lookup yields CDR1 TSWWSYY and CDR2 QGS. The CDR3 loop spans 21 amino acids. The CDR3 bases are TGTGCTCTTGGGGATACCGCCTACAGGTACTGGTACCTTTCGTACACCGATAAACTCATCTTT. Translating gives CALGDTAYRYWYLSYTDKLIF.

Regarding this clone: The protein recorded in TCRdb matches a much larger clone and deviates from this DNA's translation at residue 10, suggesting a read error; the protein here is obtained by translating the DNA. The chain links TRDV1 to TRDJ1, with D perhaps TRDD3 (7 bases). No J gene was available from TCRdb, and it was assigned here by a germline match of the DNA. This CDR3 comprises 21 residues. V was cut by 0 bases and J by 6 bases, with 32 bases left in between. CDR1 is TSWWSYY and CDR2 is QGS in the germline V gene. CDR3 residues: CALGELLLRSSGGLSPHKLIF. As DNA, the CDR3 is TGTGCTCTTGGGGAACTACTCCTACGTAGCTCTGGGGGCCTCTCCCCCCATAAACTCATCTTT.

For this clone: The mismatch at residue 17 between this DNA's translation and the TCRdb protein of a much larger clone likely reflects a read error; the protein shown is translated from the DNA. The chain couples TRDV2 to TRDJ1, with a tentative D call TRDD3 (6 bases). In the absence of a J gene in TCRdb, the DNA was matched to germline to assign it here. CDR1 and CDR2 (germline): GEAIGNYY, EKD. CDR3 length: 23 amino acids. Trimming removed 3 bases at V and 0 bases at J, with 37 bases between. CDR3 DNA: TGTGCCTGTGACTCCTTAAGTACCCCCGTGGCAGGTACTGGGAGTGAGGACACCGATAAACTCATCTTT. It codes for CACDSLSTPVAGTGSEDTDKLIF.

This clone was seen at least ten times. The same CDR3 can be traced to other DNA sequences in this sample. This CDR3 is CAFSNFPGGYADKLIF. In DNA, the CDR3 is TGTGCCTTTTCGAACTTCCCTGGGGGATACGCCGATAAACTCATCTTT. The genes are TRDV3 and TRDJ1; 12 nucleotides match TRDD3. Trimming at V came to 2 bases and at J to 3 bases, leaving 10 bases not matched to a gene. From germline, CDR1 is TVYSNPD and CDR2 GDNSRS (reference sequence). There are 16 residues in the CDR3.

With regard to this clone: The protein given by TCRdb reflects a much larger clone and differs at residue 11 from this DNA's translation, likely from a read error; the protein shown is the DNA's translation. This sequence joins TRDV2 and TRDJ1; D unclear. This CDR3 region has 17 residues. Trimming removed 0 bases from V and 0 bases from J, with 16 bases in between. The germline CDR1 and CDR2 sequences are GEAIGNYY and EKD. The CDR3 sequence is CACDTVDKGTYTDKLIF. The CDR3 coding sequence is TGTGCCTGTGACACCGTCGATAAAGGTACATACACCGATAAACTCATCTTT.

At least ten counts were recorded for this clone. The chain links TRDV2 to TRDJ1; 7 nucleotides agree with TRDD3. The CDR3 is 16 residues long. Germline CDR1 and CDR2: GEAIGNYY and EKD. Trimming at V came to 0 bases and at J to 2 bases, leaving 8 bases not matched to a gene. CDR3 nucleotides: TGTGCCTGTGACACCGTGGGGGAGACCTTGACCGATAAACTCATCTTT. It specifies CACDTVGETLTDKLIF.

This clone was recorded many times. This DNA's translation and the protein TCRdb lists, from a much larger clone, do not match at residue 10, likely due to a read error; the protein shown is translated from the DNA. The chain employs TRDV2 and TRDJ1, with a weak D call TRDD3 (6 bases). Trimming left V 0 bases short and J 8 bases short, with 18 bases between. The CDR3 sequence is 15 residues long. In germline, CDR1 is GEAIGNYY, CDR2 EKD. The CDR3 loop reads CACDTVGGGPLKLIF. The CDR3 DNA is TGTGCCTGTGACACCGTAGGTGGGGGCCCACTCAAACTCATCTTT.

About this clone: A far larger clone is just one base off, so this is likely a read error. Different DNA sequences within this sample yield the same CDR3. V gene assignment gives TRDV1, but the J gene was left uncalled. Germline V gene lookup returns CDR1 TSWWSYY and CDR2 QGS. CDR3 length: 12 residues. In DNA, the CDR3 is TGTGCTCTTGGGGAACGGGGCCACAAGCTCATCTTT. Translating gives CALGERGHKLIF.

In this sample, this clone turned up many times. The chain joins TRDV1 to TRDJ3; 10 bases map to TRDD3. CDR1 is TSWWSYY and CDR2 is QGS in the germline V gene. This CDR3 has 30 amino acids. The V and J ends lost 0 bases and 4 bases, in that order; junction bases with no gene match: 39. The CDR3 nucleotides are TGTGCTCTTGGGGAACTAAAGTCCCCGGGAAGGGGGATACGCGCACGACCTTACGCGTATCCCGGGTGGGACACCCGACAGATGTTTTTC. Amino acids: CALGELKSPGRGIRARPYAYPGWDTRQMFF.

The sample holds many counts of this clone. The chain uses TRDV1 and TRDJ4, with 12 bases fitting TRDD3. TCRdb offers no J gene call, so here the DNA was matched to germline to obtain one. The J segment lost 0 bases and the V segment lost 3 bases, leaving 23 bases of the junction unmatched. Germline CDR1 is TSWWSYY and CDR2 is QGS. The CDR3 totals 22 residues. The CDR3 loop is CALGELPPLKSTGGYRARPLIF. In DNA, the CDR3 is TGTGCTCTTGGGGAGCTTCCCCCTCTAAAGAGTACTGGGGGATACAGAGCCAGACCCCTGATCTTT.

This clone was found many times. The protein recorded in TCRdb matches a much larger clone and deviates from this DNA's translation at residue 8, suggesting a read error; the protein here is obtained by translating the DNA. The rearrangement links TRDV1 to TRDJ1; TRDD2 might be the D (6 bases). No J gene is reported in TCRdb; it was inferred here by comparing the DNA with germline. Germline-derived CDR1 and CDR2 are TSWWSYY and QGS. V dropped 2 bases and J dropped 0 bases, with 28 bases sitting between them. This CDR3 is 21 amino acids long. The CDR3 nucleotides are TGTGCTCTTGGGGAAAAGGCCCTCCTACACCTAGTACTCCTTCACACCGATAAACTCATCTTT. Protein: CALGEKALLHLVLLHTDKLIF.

This clone showed up just a few times. A far larger clone lies a single base away; this is likely a read error. This sample also contains other DNA sequences that code for the same CDR3. The rearrangement links TRDV1 to TRDJ1, with D possibly TRDD3 on 6 matching bases. TCRdb offers no J gene call, so here the DNA was matched to germline to obtain one. CDR3 size: 20 residues. CDR1 and CDR2 (germline): TSWWSYY, QGS. The CDR3 loop is CALGEQRGSPRWDKADKLIF. In DNA, the CDR3 is TGTGCTCTCGGGGAACAAAGGGGCTCCCCACGATGGGATAAAGCCGATAAACTCATCTTT.

On this clone itself: A single base is all that separates this from a far larger clone, so a read error is likely. This specimen includes other DNA sequences encoding the same CDR3. The V gene is given as TRDV1, and no J gene call is available; no check of the table's D call, TRDD3, against the DNA was made. The germline V gene encodes CDR1 TSWWSYY and CDR2 QGS. The CDR3 has 21 residues. The CDR3 nucleotides are TGTGCTCTTGGGAAAGGCTCCTACGGGGGAGTACGATTAGGGTACACCGATAAACTCATCTTC. Translating it yields CALGKGSYGGVRLGYTDKLIF.

The sample holds a few counts of this clone. The amino acid sequence in TCRdb belongs to a much larger clone and departs from this DNA's translation at residue 11, likely a sequencing read error; the sequence shown is translated from the DNA. This chain joins TRAV36/DV7 and TRDJ1; the match to TRDD3 covers 13 bases. This CDR3 region has 19 residues. With V trimmed by 4 bases and J by 1 base, 16 bases remained unmatched. Germline values: CDR1 VTNFRS, CDR2 LTSSGIE (reference sequence). This CDR3 is CAVTFPTGGYAHFTDKLIF. DNA for the CDR3: TGTGCTGTGACCTTTCCCACTGGGGGATACGCCCACTTCACCGATAAACTCATCTTT.

Remarks on this clone: TCRdb's listed protein matches a much larger clone and diverges from this DNA's translation at residue 3, likely through a read error; the protein shown comes from the DNA. Other DNA sequences in this specimen translate into the identical CDR3. This sequence joins TRDV3 and TRDJ1; 8 bases are a match to TRDD3. CDR3 size: 15 residues. The V segment lost 3 bases and the J segment 8 bases; nucleotides outside the gene matches: 17. Germline-derived CDR1 and CDR2 are TVYSNPD and GDNSRS (reference sequence). The CDR3: CALSQLLRGYTKLIF. The CDR3 coding sequence is TGTGCCTTATCCCAGCTCTTGCGGGGATACACCAAACTCATCTTT.

In its sample, this clone was seen many times. The TCRdb protein, from a much larger clone, departs from this DNA's translation at residue 16, likely by read error; the protein shown derives from the DNA. The rearrangement joins TRDV2 to TRDJ1; 11 bases map to TRDD3. This CDR3 contains 17 residues. In germline, CDR1 is GEAIGNYY, CDR2 EKD. CDR3 residues: CACDSLLGDISTDKLTF. In DNA, the CDR3 is TGTGCCTGTGACAGTTTACTGGGGGATATATCCACCGATAAACTCACCTTT.

With respect to this clone: The translation of this DNA and the TCRdb protein of a much larger clone differ at residue 8, probably owing to a read error; the protein shown here is translated from the DNA. The chain combines TRDV1 with TRDJ1; 10 bases fit TRDD3. The CDR3 is 22 residues long. Germline-derived CDR1 and CDR2 are TSWWSYY and QGS. The J segment lost 6 bases and the V segment lost 1 base, leaving 26 bases of the junction unmatched. The CDR3 here is CALGEPLPLPLLYWGISYKLIF. As DNA, the CDR3 is TGTGCTCTTGGGGAACCCCTACCCCTTCCTCTCCTTTACTGGGGGATCTCGTATAAACTCATCTTT.

This clone showed up many times. The chain combines TRDV1 with TRDJ1; D is undetermined. Germline V gives CDR1 TSWWSYY, CDR2 QGS. Trimming shortened V by 3 bases and J by 1 base, and 21 bases separated the two germline ends. The CDR3 loop spans 18 amino acids. CDR3 in amino acids: CALGEAFPSLPGTDKLIF. CDR3 in DNA: TGTGCTCTTGGGGAGGCTTTTCCAAGCCTCCCTGGCACCGATAAACTCATCTTT.

This clone was counted only a few times. This DNA translates differently at residue 9 from the TCRdb protein, which is that of a much larger clone; a read error is likely, and the protein shown is the DNA's own translation. The CDR3 DNA is TGTGCCTGTGACCACCTGGATTACGAGTACACCGATAAACTCATCTTT. Encoded protein: CACDHLDYEYTDKLIF. This chain uses TRDV2 with TRDJ1, with D uncertain. V lost 3 bases and J 0 bases, leaving 16 bases between the germline ends. This CDR3 comprises 16 residues. Germline CDR1 GEAIGNYY, CDR2 EKD.

This clone was counted a few times. The TCRdb protein, from a much larger clone, departs from this DNA's translation at residue 13, likely by read error; the protein shown derives from the DNA. The rearrangement links TRDV1 to TRDJ1; the match to TRDD3 covers 9 bases. Germline V gene sequence: CDR1 TSWWSYY, CDR2 QGS. V lost 4 bases and J lost 1; bases outside the gene matches: 31. This CDR3 comprises 24 residues. The CDR3 nucleotides read TGTGCTCTTGGGGGATACACTCCCTTACCGGAGGTCCTTTACTGGGGGACTTCCACCGATAAACTCATCTTT. The encoded protein is CALGGYTPLPEVLYWGTSTDKLIF.

Note on this clone: It is likely a read error: a sequence one base away is far more abundant. The identical CDR3 is also encoded by other nucleotide sequences in the sample. The chain employs TRDV2 and TRDJ1; 13 nucleotides agree with TRDD3. No J gene is reported in TCRdb; it was inferred here by comparing the DNA with germline. The CDR3 is made up of 26 amino acids. Germline CDR1 and CDR2: GEAIGNYY and EKD. The CDR3 protein is CACDTHPYILGDTRVRISKYTDKLIF. In DNA, the CDR3 is TGCGCCTGTGACACACACCCCTACATACTGGGGGATACGAGGGTGCGGATTTCTAAGTACACCGATAAACTCATCTTT.

The table lists this clone with many counts. Translating this DNA gives a protein that differs at residue 11 from the TCRdb one, which belongs to a much larger clone; a read error is likely, and the protein shown is this translation. The chain uses TRDV1 and TRDJ1, with 9 bases aligning to TRDD3. Per the germline V gene, CDR1 is TSWWSYY and CDR2 is QGS. The trim removed 0 bases at V and 7 bases at J, leaving 15 bases unmatched. There are 18 residues in the CDR3. The CDR3 is CALGELSYWGNPYSKLIF. DNA for the CDR3: TGTGCTCTTGGGGAACTGTCCTACTGGGGGAACCCCTATAGTAAACTCATCTTT.